The clone carrying this T cell receptor beta chain showed up just once. TCRdb's copy holds only in-frame clones and misses some; the assay was immunoSEQ multiplex PCR. In the table there are 550,000 to 800,000 clones, 70% to 90% of which are singletons. This sample stems from a study of shared T cell receptors in the human thymus. The germline gives CDR1 SGDLS, CDR2 YYNGEE. The CDR3 totals 20 residues. Trimming cost V 1 base and J 0 bases, with 20 bases left between them. This sample was also put to use in a study of human thymus T cells. According to that study: Thymic repertoires of unrelated individuals were reported in related research to overlap highly.

The source of this sequence is a girl less than two years old with a congenital heart defect. The sample was thymocytes. The chain couples TRBV9 to TRBJ1-6; D is uncertain. The CDR3: CASSVTPLVWSSSYNSPLHF. The CDR3, as DNA: TGTGCCAGCAGCGTAACCCCCCTGGTTTGGAGCAGCTCCTATAATTCACCCCTCCACTTT.